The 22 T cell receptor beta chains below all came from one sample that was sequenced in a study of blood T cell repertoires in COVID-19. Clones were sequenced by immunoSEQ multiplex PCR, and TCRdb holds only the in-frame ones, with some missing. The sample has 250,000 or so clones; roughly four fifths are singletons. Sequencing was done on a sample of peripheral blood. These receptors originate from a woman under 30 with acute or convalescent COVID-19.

As DNA, the CDR3 is TGTGCCAGCAGCTTAGATCCGGGACAGGGCGGGACCTTC. Protein sequence: CASSLDPGQGGTF. The chain links TRBV7-9 to TRBJ1-2; 9 nucleotides agree with TRBD1. This CDR3 is 13 amino acids long. Losses at the gene ends were 1 base for V and 14 bases for J; bases not matched to a gene: 8. Germline CDR1 is SEHNR and CDR2 is FQNEAQ (reference sequence).

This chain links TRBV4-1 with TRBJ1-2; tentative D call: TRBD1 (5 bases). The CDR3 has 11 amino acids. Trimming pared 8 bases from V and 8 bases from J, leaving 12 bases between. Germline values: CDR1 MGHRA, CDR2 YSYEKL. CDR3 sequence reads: CASWGVDGYTF. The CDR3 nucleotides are TGCGCCAGCTGGGGGGTCGACGGCTACACCTTC.

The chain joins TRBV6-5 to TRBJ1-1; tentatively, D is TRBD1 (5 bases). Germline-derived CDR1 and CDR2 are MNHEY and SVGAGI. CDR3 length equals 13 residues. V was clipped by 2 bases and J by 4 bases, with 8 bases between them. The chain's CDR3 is CASSYNRFTEAFF. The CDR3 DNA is TGTGCCAGCAGTTACAACAGGTTCACTGAAGCTTTCTTT.

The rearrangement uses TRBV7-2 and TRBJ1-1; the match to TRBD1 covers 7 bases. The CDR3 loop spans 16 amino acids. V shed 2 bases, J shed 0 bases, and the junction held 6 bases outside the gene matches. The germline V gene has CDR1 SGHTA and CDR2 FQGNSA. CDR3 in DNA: TGTGCCAGCAGCTTATACGCTGACAGGGTGAACACTGAAGCTTTCTTT. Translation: CASSLYADRVNTEAFF.

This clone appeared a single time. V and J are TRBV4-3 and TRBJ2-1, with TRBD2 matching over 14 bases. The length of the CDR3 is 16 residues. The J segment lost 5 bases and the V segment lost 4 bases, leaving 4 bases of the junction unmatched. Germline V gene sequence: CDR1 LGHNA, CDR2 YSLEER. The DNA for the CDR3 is TGCGCCAGCAGCCGCCCGGGACTAGCGGGGGACAATGAGCAGTTCTTC. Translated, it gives CASSRPGLAGDNEQFF.

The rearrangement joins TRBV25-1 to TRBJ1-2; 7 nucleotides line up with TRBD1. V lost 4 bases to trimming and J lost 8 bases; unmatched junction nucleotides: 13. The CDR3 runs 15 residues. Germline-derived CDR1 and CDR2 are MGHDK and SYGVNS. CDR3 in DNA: TGTGCCAGCAGTGGGTCGACAGGGAGAGGTCGGGGCTACACCTTC. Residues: CASSGSTGRGRGYTF.

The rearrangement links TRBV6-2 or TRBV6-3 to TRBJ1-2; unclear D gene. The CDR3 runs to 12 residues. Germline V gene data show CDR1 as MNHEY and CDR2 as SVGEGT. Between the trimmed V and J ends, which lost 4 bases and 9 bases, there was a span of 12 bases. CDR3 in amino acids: CASSSWQSSYTF. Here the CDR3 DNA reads TGTGCCAGCAGTTCGTGGCAGTCGAGCTACACCTTC.

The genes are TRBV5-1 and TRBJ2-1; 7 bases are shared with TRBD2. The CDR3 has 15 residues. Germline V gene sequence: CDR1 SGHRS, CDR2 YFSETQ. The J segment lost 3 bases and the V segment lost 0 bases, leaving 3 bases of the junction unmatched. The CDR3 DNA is TGCGCCAGCAGCTTGGCGGGAGGCCGCTACAATGAGCAGTTCTTC. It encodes CASSLAGGRYNEQFF.

CDR3: CASSEAGGGGNTIYF. CDR3 coding DNA: TGTGCCAGCTCAGAAGCAGGGGGAGGTGGAAACACCATATATTTT. This chain uses TRBV18 with TRBJ1-3, with 7 positions matching TRBD1. The CDR3 sequence is 15 residues long. With V trimmed by 5 bases and J by 3 bases, 7 bases remained unmatched. Germline lookup yields CDR1 KGHSH and CDR2 LQKENI.

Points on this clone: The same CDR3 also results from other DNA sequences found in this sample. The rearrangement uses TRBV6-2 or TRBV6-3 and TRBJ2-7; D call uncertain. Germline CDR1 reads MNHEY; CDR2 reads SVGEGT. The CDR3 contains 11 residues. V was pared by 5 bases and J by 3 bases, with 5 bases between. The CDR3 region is CASSHSYEQYF. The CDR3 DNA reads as TGTGCCAGCAGTCACAGCTACGAGCAGTACTTC.

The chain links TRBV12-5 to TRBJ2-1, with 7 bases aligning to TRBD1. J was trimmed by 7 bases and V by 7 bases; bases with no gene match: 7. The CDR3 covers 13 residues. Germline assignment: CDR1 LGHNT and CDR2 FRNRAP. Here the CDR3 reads CASVQGVVNEQFF. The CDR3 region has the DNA TGTGCTAGTGTTCAGGGGGTTGTGAATGAGCAGTTCTTC.

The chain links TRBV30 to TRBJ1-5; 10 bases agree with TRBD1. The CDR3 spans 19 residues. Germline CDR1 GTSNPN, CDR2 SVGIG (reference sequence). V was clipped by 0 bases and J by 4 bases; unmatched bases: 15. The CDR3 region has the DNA TGTGCCTGGAGTGTAGGTAGGACAGGGGGGCCGAAGAGAAATCAGCCCCAGCATTTT. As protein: CAWSVGRTGGPKRNQPQHF.

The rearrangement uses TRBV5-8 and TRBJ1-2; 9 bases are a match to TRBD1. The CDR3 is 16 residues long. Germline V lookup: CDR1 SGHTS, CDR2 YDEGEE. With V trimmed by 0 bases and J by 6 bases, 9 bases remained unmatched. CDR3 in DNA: TGTGCCAGCAGCTTGGTTCTCACCGGGACAGGGCATGGCTACACCTTC. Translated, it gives CASSLVLTGTGHGYTF.

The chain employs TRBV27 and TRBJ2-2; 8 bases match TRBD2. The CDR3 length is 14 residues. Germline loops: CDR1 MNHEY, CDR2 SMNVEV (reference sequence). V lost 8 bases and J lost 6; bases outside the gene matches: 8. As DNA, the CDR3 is TGTGCCAGCGCAGCGGGAGTCTTACCCGGGGAGCTGTTTTTT. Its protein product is CASAAGVLPGELFF.

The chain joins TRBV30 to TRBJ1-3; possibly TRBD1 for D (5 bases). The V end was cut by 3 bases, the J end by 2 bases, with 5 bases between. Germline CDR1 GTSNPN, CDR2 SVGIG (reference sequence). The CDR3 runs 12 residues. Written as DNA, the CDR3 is TGTGCCTGGAGAGGGGCTGGAAACACCATATATTTT. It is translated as CAWRGAGNTIYF. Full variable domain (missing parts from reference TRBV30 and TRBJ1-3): SQTIHQWPATLVQPVGSPLSLECTVEGTSNPNLYWYRQAAGRGLQLLFYSVGIGQISSEVPQNLSASRPQDRQFILSSKKLLLSDSGFYLCAWRGAGNTIYFGEGSWLTVV.

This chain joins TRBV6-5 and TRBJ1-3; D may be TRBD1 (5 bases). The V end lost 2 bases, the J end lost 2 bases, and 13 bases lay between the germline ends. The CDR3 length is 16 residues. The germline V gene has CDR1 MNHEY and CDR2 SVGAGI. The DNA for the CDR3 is TGTGCCAGCAGTTACGGCAGGGTGAAAGCTGGAAACACCATATATTTT. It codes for CASSYGRVKAGNTIYF.

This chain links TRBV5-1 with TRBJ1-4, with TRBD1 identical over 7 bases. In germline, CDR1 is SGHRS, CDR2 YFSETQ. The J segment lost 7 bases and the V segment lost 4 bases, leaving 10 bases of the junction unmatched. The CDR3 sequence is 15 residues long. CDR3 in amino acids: CASSVGQAGSEKLFF. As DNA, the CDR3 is TGCGCCAGCAGCGTCGGACAGGCTGGGAGTGAAAAACTGTTTTTT. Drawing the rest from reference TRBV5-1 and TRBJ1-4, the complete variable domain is KAGVTQTPRYLIKTRGQQVTLSCSPISGHRSVSWYQQTPGQGLQFLFEYFSETQRNKGNFPGRFSGRQFSNSRSEMNVSTLELGDSALYLCASSVGQAGSEKLFFGSGTQLSVL.

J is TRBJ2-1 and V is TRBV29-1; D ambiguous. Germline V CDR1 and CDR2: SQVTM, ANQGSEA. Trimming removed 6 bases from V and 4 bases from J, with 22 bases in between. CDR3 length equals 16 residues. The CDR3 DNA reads TGCAGCGTGGGTCCTAGTTTCGGGTTTACATACAATGAGCAGTTCTTC. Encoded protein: CSVGPSFGFTYNEQFF.

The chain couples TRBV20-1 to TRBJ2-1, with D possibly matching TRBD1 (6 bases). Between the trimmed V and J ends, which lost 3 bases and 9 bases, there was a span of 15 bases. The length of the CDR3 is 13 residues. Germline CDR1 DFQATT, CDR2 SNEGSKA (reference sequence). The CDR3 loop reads CSASYTKGGEQFF. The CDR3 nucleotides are TGCAGTGCTAGTTATACGAAAGGGGGTGAGCAGTTCTTC.

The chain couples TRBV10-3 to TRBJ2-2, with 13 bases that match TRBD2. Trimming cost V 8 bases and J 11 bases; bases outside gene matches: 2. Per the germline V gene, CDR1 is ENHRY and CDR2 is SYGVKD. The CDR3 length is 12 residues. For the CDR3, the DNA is TGTGCCATCGGACTAGCGGGAGTTGAGCTGTTTTTT. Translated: CAIGLAGVELFF.

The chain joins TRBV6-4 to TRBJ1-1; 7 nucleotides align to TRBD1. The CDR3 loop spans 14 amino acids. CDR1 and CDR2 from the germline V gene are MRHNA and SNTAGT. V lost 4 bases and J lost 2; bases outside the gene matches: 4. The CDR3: CASSAGGENTEAFF. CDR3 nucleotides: TGTGCCAGCAGTGCAGGGGGAGAAAACACTGAAGCTTTCTTT.

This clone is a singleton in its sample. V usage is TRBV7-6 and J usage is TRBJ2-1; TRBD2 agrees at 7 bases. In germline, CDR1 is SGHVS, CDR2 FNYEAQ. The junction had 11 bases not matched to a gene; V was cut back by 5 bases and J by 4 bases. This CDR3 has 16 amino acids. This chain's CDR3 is CASSPQPAGFYNEQFF. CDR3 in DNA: TGTGCCAGCAGCCCCCAACCAGCGGGATTTTACAATGAGCAGTTCTTC.